This section outlines one TCR beta chain sequence together with its context. This sample is drawn from a study of T cell changes during pregnancy in multiple sclerosis. Repertoires were generated with immunoSEQ multiplex PCR, while TCRdb's copy carries only in-frame clones and drops some. Of about 64,000 clones in the sample, roughly 92% were seen once. The CDR3 is 14 residues long. Trimming took 3 bases from V and 0 from J, leaving 9 bases between them. Germline assignment: CDR1 SGHRS and CDR2 YFSETQ. The chain carries TRBV5-1 and TRBJ1-1; tentatively, D is TRBD1 (5 bases). The clonotype originates from a female donor with multiple sclerosis, enrolled in a pregnancy study. The source material was peripheral blood, sampled in the second trimester of pregnancy. CDR3 nucleotide sequence: TGCGCCAGCAGCTCGACAGCACTGAACACTGAAGCTTTCTTT. It is translated as CASSSTALNTEAFF.